The 3 T cell receptor beta chains below all came from one sample that was sequenced in a study of early T cells in non-severe SARS-CoV-2 infection. Each CDR3 protein gets one entry after TCRdb re-called the 5' RACE reads with MiXCR. Among 54,000 or so distinct CDR3 sequences listed, around 6% were seen once. Source material: whole blood. The receptor set was obtained from an adult who was a healthcare worker with PCR-confirmed SARS-CoV-2 infection or an uninfected control (not recorded which).

This clonotype was detected ten times or more. The rearrangement links TRBV7-6 to TRBJ2-1; D is unresolved. Per the germline V gene, CDR1 is SGHVS and CDR2 is FNYEAQ. Between the trimmed V and J ends, which lost 2 bases and 10 bases, there was a span of 12 bases. This CDR3 region has 13 residues. CDR3 DNA sequence: TGTGCCAGCAGCTTAACCCGCGTCAGGGAGCAGTTCTTC. It is translated as CASSLTRVREQFF.

This clonotype occurred a few times. This sequence joins TRBV10-3 and TRBJ2-5, with TRBD2 matching 7 bases. Germline CDR1 is ENHRY and CDR2 is SYGVKD. There are 15 residues in the CDR3. J lost 5 bases, V lost 0 bases, and 6 bases had no gene match. The DNA of the CDR3 is TGTGCCATCAGTGAGTCTGGCGGGAGAGGGGAGACCCAGTACTTC. Its protein is CAISESGGRGETQYF.

This clonotype was picked up a small number of times. V and J are TRBV19 and TRBJ2-1; TRBD1 matches at 9 bases. Germline CDR1 reads LNHDA; CDR2 reads SQIVND (reference sequence). Trimming at V came to 3 bases and at J to 6 bases, leaving 6 bases not matched to a gene. CDR3 length: 15 residues. The CDR3 region has the DNA TGTGCCAGTAGTATCGTGGGACAGGGCGTCAATGAGCAGTTCTTC. Amino acid sequence: CASSIVGQGVNEQFF.